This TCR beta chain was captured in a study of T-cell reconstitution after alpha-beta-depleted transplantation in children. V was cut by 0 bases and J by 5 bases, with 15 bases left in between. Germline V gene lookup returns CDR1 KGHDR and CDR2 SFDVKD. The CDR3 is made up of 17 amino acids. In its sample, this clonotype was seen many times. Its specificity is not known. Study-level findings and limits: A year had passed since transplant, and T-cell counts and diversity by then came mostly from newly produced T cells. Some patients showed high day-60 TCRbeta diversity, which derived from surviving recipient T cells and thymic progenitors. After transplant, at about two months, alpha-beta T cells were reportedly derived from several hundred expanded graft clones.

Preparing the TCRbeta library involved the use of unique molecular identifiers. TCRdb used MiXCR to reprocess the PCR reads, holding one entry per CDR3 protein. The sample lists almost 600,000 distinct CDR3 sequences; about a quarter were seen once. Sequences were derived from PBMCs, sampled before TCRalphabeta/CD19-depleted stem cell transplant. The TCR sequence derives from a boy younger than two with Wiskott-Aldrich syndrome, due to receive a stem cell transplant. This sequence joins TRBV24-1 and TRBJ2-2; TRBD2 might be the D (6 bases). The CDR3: CATSDLHLLGGTGELFF. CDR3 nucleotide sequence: TGTGCCACCAGTGATTTGCACCTACTTGGAGGGACCGGGGAGCTGTTTTTT.